These 24 T cell receptor beta chains were sequenced from one sample in a study of vaccination and CD4 T cells after COVID-19. The Oncomine TCR Beta short-read assay was applied to DNA of cultured CD4+ T cells. Each CDR3 protein is one row after TCRdb ran MiXCR on the PCR reads. Here the sample spans 15,000 to 20,000 distinct CDR3 sequences, less than 75% being singletons. No antigen is known for these receptors. Treatment described: roughly 11-day PBMC culture with coronavirus spike peptide pools or control peptides (ViraFEST assay). Sequenced material: CD4+ T cells from blood, cultured in vitro. The receptors were gathered from a human donor who had recovered from COVID-19.

This clonotype was counted a few times. The rearrangement joins TRBV19 to TRBJ1-5; D remains ambiguous. From germline, CDR1 is LNHDA and CDR2 SQIVND (reference sequence). The CDR3 is 16 residues long. V gave up 3 bases and J gave up 0 bases, with 12 bases separating them. This CDR3 is CASSMGYKYSNQPQHF. CDR3 DNA sequence: TGTGCCAGTAGTATGGGGTACAAGTATAGCAATCAGCCCCAGCATTTT.

V and J are TRBV6-1 and TRBJ2-2; D is possibly TRBD2 (5 bases). Trimming took off 5 bases at V and 4 bases at J, with 17 bases between the two ends. The CDR3 totals 16 residues. Germline V gene lookup returns CDR1 MNHNS and CDR2 SASEGT. CDR3 in DNA: TGTGCCAGCAGTCCGGACTGGGCCCAAATCACCGGGGAGCTGTTTTTT. Protein: CASSPDWAQITGELFF.

The chain links TRBV6-1 to TRBJ2-2, with 7 bases aligning to TRBD1. CDR1 MNHNS and CDR2 SASEGT come from the germline V gene. With V trimmed by 4 bases and J by 3 bases, 5 bases remained unmatched. This CDR3 is 15 amino acids long. The CDR3 sequence: CASSGQGADTGELFF. CDR3 nucleotide sequence: TGTGCCAGCAGTGGACAGGGAGCGGACACCGGGGAGCTGTTTTTT.

This clonotype appeared a few times. The chain has TRBV11-3 and TRBJ2-1; D gene unclear. Germline values: CDR1 SGHNT, CDR2 YENEEA. The CDR3 contains 14 residues. Trimming stripped 5 bases from V and 4 bases from J, with 12 bases between. In DNA form, the CDR3 reads TGTGCCAGCAGCCCTCTGGACCCTTACAATGAGCAGTTCTTC. It specifies CASSPLDPYNEQFF.

The rearrangement joins TRBV5-1 to TRBJ1-2; unclear D gene. The CDR3 length is 14 residues. Germline V gene sequence: CDR1 SGHRS, CDR2 YFSETQ. V was clipped by 4 bases and J by 5 bases, with 15 bases between them. The CDR3 here is CASSLAAAAYGYTF. The CDR3 DNA follows: TGCGCCAGCAGCCTCGCGGCTGCTGCGTATGGCTACACCTTC.

V is TRBV7-4 and J is TRBJ2-6, with D perhaps TRBD1 (6 bases). The CDR3 runs 17 residues. The V and J ends lost 5 bases and 2 bases respectively, with 16 bases between them. Germline CDR1 is SGHVT and CDR2 is SQSDAQ. The CDR3 reads CASSVGAGATGANVLTF. CDR3 nucleotides: TGTGCCAGCAGCGTAGGGGCAGGGGCCACTGGGGCCAACGTCCTGACTTTC.

As DNA, the CDR3 is TGTGCCAGCAGTTACAGGAATGAGCAGTTCTTC. Translation gives CASSYRNEQFF. The gene calls are TRBV6-2 or TRBV6-3 and TRBJ2-1; D is uncertain. Germline V lookup: CDR1 MNHEY, CDR2 SVGEGT. The length of the CDR3 is 11 residues. V lost 2 bases and J lost 7, with 3 bases in between.

The chain uses TRBV7-2 and TRBJ2-7; the match to TRBD2 covers 10 bases. Trimming took 5 bases from V and 7 from J; bases not matched to a gene: 11. Per the germline V gene, CDR1 is SGHTA and CDR2 is FQGNSA. There are 15 residues in the CDR3. The CDR3 DNA is TGTGCCAGCAGCCCTCCCACTAGCGGGATCGTTGAGCAGTACTTC. The encoded protein is CASSPPTSGIVEQYF. Filled out from reference TRBV7-2 and TRBJ2-7, the complete variable domain reads GAGVSQSPSNKVTEKGKDVELRCDPISGHTALYWYRQSLGQGLEFLIYFQGNSAPDKSGLPSDRFSAERTGGSVSTLTIQRTQQEDSAVYLCASSPPTSGIVEQYFGPGTRLTVT.

In its sample, this clonotype was seen a few times. The V and J genes are TRBV12-3 or TRBV12-4 and TRBJ1-5, with TRBD1 matching over 7 bases. This CDR3 spans 14 amino acids. V gave up 5 bases and J gave up 5 bases; unmatched junction bases: 6. Written as DNA, the CDR3 is TGTGCCAGCAGTGTCCTCGACAGGGATCAGCCCCAGCATTTT. Its protein is CASSVLDRDQPQHF.

The V gene is TRBV27, the J gene TRBJ1-6, with TRBD1 matching 9 bases. Germline V gene sequence: CDR1 MNHEY, CDR2 SMNVEV (reference sequence). Trimming cost V 8 bases and J 8 bases; bases outside gene matches: 7. This CDR3 has 14 amino acids. CDR3 nucleotides: TGTGCCAGCGGCTCCGGGACAGGGTATTCACCCCTCCACTTT. The encoded protein is CASGSGTGYSPLHF.

The gene calls are TRBV6-5 and TRBJ1-1, with no clear D. The ends were cut back, 0 bases at V and 5 bases at J, with 22 bases in the middle. The germline V gene has CDR1 MNHEY and CDR2 SVGAGI. The CDR3 has 18 amino acids. The CDR3 DNA follows: TGTGCCAGCAGTTACTCGAGTGGCGTTGGCCCCGATTGGACTGAAGCTTTCTTT. It is translated as CASSYSSGVGPDWTEAFF.

V gene TRBV7-2 combines with J gene TRBJ1-5, with 7 positions matching TRBD1. The CDR3 consists of 13 residues. CDR1 and CDR2 from the germline V gene are SGHTA and FQGNSA. V was pared by 10 bases and J by 7 bases, with 10 bases of the junction left unmatched. CDR3 loop: CATSQGGRQPQHF. In DNA, the CDR3 is TGTGCCACCTCTCAGGGGGGTAGGCAGCCCCAGCATTTT.

The gene calls are TRBV20-1 and TRBJ2-5; TRBD2 aligns across 7 bases. CDR3 length: 15 amino acids. The ends lost 0 bases at V and 4 bases at J; junction bases unmatched: 8. Germline-derived CDR1 and CDR2 are DFQATT and SNEGSKA (reference sequence). The CDR3 DNA reads TGCAGTGCTAGAGATCAGGCGGGAGCGCTAGAGACCCAGTACTTC. The encoded protein is CSARDQAGALETQYF.

This CDR3 reads CATAGEVEQYF. CDR3 bases: TGTGCCACTGCCGGTGAAGTAGAGCAGTACTTC. J is TRBJ2-7 and V is TRBV19, with D uncertain. CDR3 size: 11 residues. The germline CDR1 and CDR2 sequences are LNHDA and SQIVND (reference sequence). V was trimmed by 10 bases and J by 7 bases, leaving 14 bases between them. The full variable domain, its missing parts supplied by reference TRBV19 and TRBJ2-7, is DGGITQSPKYLFRKEGQNVTLSCEQNLNHDAMYWYRQDPGQGLRLIYYSQIVNDFQKGDIAEGYSVSREKKESFPLTVTSAQKNPTAFYLCATAGEVEQYFGPGTRLTVT.

The rearrangement uses TRBV20-1 and TRBJ2-2; 8 bases are shared with TRBD1. Germline V gene data show CDR1 as DFQATT and CDR2 as SNEGSKA (reference sequence). The CDR3 loop spans 15 amino acids. J lost 3 bases, V lost 3 bases, and 6 bases had no gene match. This chain's CDR3 is CSASSGTGDTGELFF. The CDR3 DNA follows: TGCAGTGCTAGTTCCGGGACAGGAGACACCGGGGAGCTGTTTTTT.

This clonotype was counted only a few times. The chain combines TRBV10-3 with TRBJ2-7, with 12 bases fitting TRBD2. The CDR3 is 14 amino acids. Germline assignment: CDR1 ENHRY and CDR2 SYGVKD. The J segment lost 6 bases and the V segment lost 7 bases, leaving 7 bases of the junction unmatched. CDR3 coding DNA: TGTGCCATCAAGACTAGCGGGAGAGGCTCCGAGCAGTACTTC. Its translation: CAIKTSGRGSEQYF.

In this sample, this clonotype turned up a few times. V gene TRBV6-1 combines with J gene TRBJ1-6, with TRBD1 matching over 11 bases. The CDR3 totals 16 residues. With V trimmed by 1 base and J by 9 bases, 5 bases remained unmatched. CDR1 and CDR2 from the germline V gene are MNHNS and SASEGT. This CDR3 is CASSEGPGTGGSPLHF. CDR3 bases: TGTGCCAGCAGTGAAGGCCCCGGGACAGGGGGTTCACCCCTCCACTTT.

The chain joins TRBV12-3 or TRBV12-4 to TRBJ2-7; 9 bases are shared with TRBD1. CDR3 size: 13 residues. With 6 bases clipped from V and 9 bases from J, the junction kept 9 bases outside the gene matches. The chain's CDR3 is CASSPRQGGGQYF. In DNA form, the CDR3 reads TGTGCCAGCAGCCCCCGACAGGGGGGGGGGCAGTACTTC.

The chain links TRBV11-2 to TRBJ2-3; TRBD1 matches 7 bases. The V and J ends lost 5 bases and 4 bases, in that order; junction bases with no gene match: 9. CDR1 is SGHAT and CDR2 is FQNNGV in the germline V gene. The CDR3 is 15 amino acids. DNA of the CDR3: TGTGCCAGCAGCCCCTCCCCCACAGGGGCAGATACGCAGTATTTT. Amino acids: CASSPSPTGADTQYF.

The J gene is TRBJ1-6, the V gene TRBV19; D unclear. Between the trimmed V and J ends, which lost 4 bases and 4 bases, there was a span of 11 bases. Germline assignment: CDR1 LNHDA and CDR2 SQIVND (reference sequence). The CDR3 consists of 15 residues. CDR3 DNA: TGTGCCAGTAGTAGGGCACCCGATTATAATTCACCCCTCCACTTT. Protein sequence: CASSRAPDYNSPLHF.

The chain combines TRBV12-3 or TRBV12-4 with TRBJ1-2; the match to TRBD1 covers 7 bases. Trimming at V came to 6 bases and at J to 6 bases, leaving 4 bases not matched to a gene. This CDR3 spans 12 amino acids. Written as DNA, the CDR3 is TGTGCCAGCAGCCAGACAGGGAATGGCTACACCTTC. This sequence encodes CASSQTGNGYTF.

This chain uses TRBV20-1 with TRBJ2-1; no reliable D call. V was clipped by 6 bases and J by 13 bases, with 22 bases between them. The CDR3 has 13 residues. Germline lookup yields CDR1 DFQATT and CDR2 SNEGSKA (reference sequence). CDR3 sequence reads: CSAPSTFTGLQFF. Here the CDR3 DNA reads TGCAGTGCGCCCAGTACGTTTACGGGTTTACAGTTCTTC.

The gene calls are TRBV2 and TRBJ2-5, with D perhaps matching TRBD2 (5 bases). V was shortened by 11 bases and J by 5 bases, with 12 bases between the two germline ends. Germline CDR1 reads SNHLY; CDR2 reads FYNNEI. The CDR3 is 11 residues long. CDR3 nucleotides: TGTGCCTCAGCGGAGATGGAGACCCAGTACTTC. It codes for CASAEMETQYF.

Sample share makes this clonotype medium-sized. V gene TRBV6-1 combines with J gene TRBJ2-4, with 9 bases fitting TRBD2. V lost 7 bases and J lost 0; bases outside the gene matches: 10. The CDR3 extends over 17 amino acids. Germline CDR1 is MNHNS and CDR2 is SASEGT. The CDR3, as DNA: TGTGCCAGCACCGACCTGATAGCGGGGGTAGCCAAAAACATTCAGTACTTC. Its protein product is CASTDLIAGVAKNIQYF.